Listed below are T cell receptor beta chains from one sample, sequenced in a study of human T cells and chemical hapten exposure. Via MiXCR, TCRdb re-called the RACE reads, giving one row per CDR3 protein. The table has 25,000 to 35,000 distinct CDR3 sequences, 7% to 8.5% seen once. Sequences were obtained from whole blood. The receptors shown here come from a human donor in good health. Some clones in this sample may be carry-over from other donors' samples. The CDR3 runs from the conserved cysteine through the conserved F or W. The order of the fields is D gene, clone size, V gene, J gene, CDR3 DNA, CDR3 protein. A D gene is named only where the DNA matches it firmly. The size entry is marked missing in some rows and otherwise reads once, few, many or a size class.

d_call: NA
clone_size: few
v_call: TRBV5-4
j_call: TRBJ2-3
cdr3_nt: TGTGCCAGCATCGGTGGTGGGGAGTCGGGCACAGATACGCAGTATTTT
cdr3_aa: CASIGGGESGTDTQYF

d_call: NA
clone_size: few
v_call: TRBV6-5
j_call: TRBJ1-3
cdr3_nt: TGTGCCAGCAGCCTAACGACAGGTTTCTCTGGAAACACCATATATTTT
cdr3_aa: CASSLTTGFSGNTIYF

d_call: TRBD2
clone_size: NA
v_call: TRBV24-1
j_call: TRBJ2-1
cdr3_nt: TGTGCCACCGGGACTAGCCGCAATGAGCAGTTCTTC
cdr3_aa: CATGTSRNEQFF

d_call: TRBD1
clone_size: many
v_call: TRBV27
j_call: TRBJ1-2
cdr3_nt: TGTGCCAGCAGTTCGGACAGGGGGCCTCCCTTCTATGGCTACACCTTC
cdr3_aa: CASSSDRGPPFYGYTF

d_call: TRBD1
clone_size: few
v_call: TRBV5-1
j_call: TRBJ2-3
cdr3_nt: TGCGCCAGCAGGTTGGGACAGCGCACAGATACGCAGTATTTT
cdr3_aa: CASRLGQRTDTQYF

d_call: NA
clone_size: NA
v_call: TRBV4-2
j_call: TRBJ2-7
cdr3_nt: TGTGCCAGCAGCCAAGGTCGGGCAAGCGAGATTAATCCCGAGCAGTACTTC
cdr3_aa: CASSQGRASEINPEQYF

d_call: NA
clone_size: many
v_call: TRBV6-2/TRBV6-3
j_call: TRBJ1-1
cdr3_nt: TGTGCCAGCAGTTACCGCGCCTGGGACACTGAAGCTTTCTTT
cdr3_aa: CASSYRAWDTEAFF

d_call: NA
clone_size: few
v_call: TRBV13
j_call: TRBJ1-1
cdr3_nt: TGTGCCAGCAGCTTAGCTTCGGGCTACAGTCCTAATATGAACACTGAAGCTTTCTTT
cdr3_aa: CASSLASGYSPNMNTEAFF

d_call: TRBD1
clone_size: few
v_call: TRBV2
j_call: TRBJ1-2
cdr3_nt: TGTGCCAGCACGGGAGCAGGGGGTGGCGACACCTTC
cdr3_aa: CASTGAGGGDTF

d_call: NA
clone_size: NA
v_call: TRBV5-1
j_call: TRBJ2-5
cdr3_nt: TGCGCCAGCAGCTTCTGGGGCCAAGAGACCCAGTACTTC
cdr3_aa: CASSFWGQETQYF

d_call: NA
clone_size: NA
v_call: TRBV5-6
j_call: TRBJ2-3
cdr3_nt: TGTGCCAGCAGCTTGGGGGCTTACAGAGACATAAAAAACACTATCACAAATACGCAGTATTTT
cdr3_aa: CASSLGAYRDIKNTITNTQYF

d_call: NA
clone_size: few
v_call: TRBV5-1
j_call: TRBJ1-5
cdr3_nt: TGCGCCAGCAGCTTGGACAGCAATCAGCCCCAGCATTTT
cdr3_aa: CASSLDSNQPQHF

d_call: NA
clone_size: many
v_call: TRBV6-2/TRBV6-3
j_call: TRBJ1-1
cdr3_nt: TGTGCCAGCAGTTACGGTATTCGGGGATTGAACACTGAAGCTTTCTTT
cdr3_aa: CASSYGIRGLNTEAFF

d_call: TRBD1
clone_size: many
v_call: TRBV29-1
j_call: TRBJ2-7
cdr3_nt: TGCAGCGTTCTATGGGCTTCCGGACAGGTCGCCTCCTACGAGCAGTACTTC
cdr3_aa: CSVLWASGQVASYEQYF

d_call: TRBD1
clone_size: few
v_call: TRBV5-1
j_call: TRBJ2-3
cdr3_nt: TGCGCCAGCAGCTACGGACAGGGCAGGGGTGATACGCAGTATTTT
cdr3_aa: CASSYGQGRGDTQYF

d_call: NA
clone_size: few
v_call: TRBV30
j_call: TRBJ1-1
cdr3_nt: TGTGCCTGGAGTTCGGTAGTGAACACTGAAGCTTTCTTT
cdr3_aa: CAWSSVVNTEAFF

d_call: TRBD1
clone_size: many
v_call: TRBV20-1
j_call: TRBJ1-5
cdr3_nt: TGCAGTGCTATCGACGACAGAGTAGACAGGGGAGGTCAGCCCCAGCATTTT
cdr3_aa: CSAIDDRVDRGGQPQHF